The T cell receptor beta chain under discussion was sequenced for a study of blood T cell repertoires in COVID-19. The overall study: Material from acute and convalescent COVID-19 was sourced from the United States, Italy and Spain. PBMCs, B-cell-depleted T cells, or T cells were the source of the cDNA or gDNA that made up the material.

How the authors handled the data: Nucleated cell counts were estimated from reference gene primer amplification. Method: immunoSEQ multiplex PCR; TCRdb's copy keeps in-frame clones and lacks some. V, J and clone size were drawn from that table, and D and trimming were deduced from the DNA. Of about 180,000 clones in the sample, over 75% are singletons; the top ten hold over 2.5%. This clonotype was sampled from a man in his sixties with acute or convalescent COVID-19. The sample consisted of peripheral blood.

CDR3 loop: CASSPYRAATDTGELFF. The CDR3 nucleotides read TGTGCCAGCAGCCCGTACCGCGCCGCAACGGACACCGGGGAGCTGTTTTTT. The chain combines TRBV7-2 with TRBJ2-2; D is ambiguous. The CDR3 is 17 amino acids. CDR1 and CDR2 (germline): SGHTA, FQGNSA. The V end was cut by 5 bases, the J end by 3 bases, with 19 bases between.